This T cell receptor (beta chain) was sequenced during a study of blood T cell repertoires in COVID-19. Some clones are missing from TCRdb's copy, which holds only in-frame ones; the method was immunoSEQ multiplex PCR. Of about 270,000 clones detected, approximately 90% appear once; the ten largest clones hold 2.8%. Participants reported their clinical history, and cohort assignment relied on those reports. V was cut by 0 bases and J by 0 bases, with 18 bases left in between. CDR3 size: 19 residues. Germline V gene lookup returns CDR1 WNHNN and CDR2 SYGVQD (reference sequence). The TCR comes from a man aged 40-49 years who had been exposed to COVID-19. The J gene is TRBJ2-1, the V gene TRBV10-1, with D possibly TRBD1 on 6 matching bases. Material for sequencing was PBMCs or T cells enriched from blood (not recorded which). The CDR3 is CASSESGEKTGLSYNEQFF. In DNA form, the CDR3 reads TGCGCCAGCAGTGAGTCGGGGGAAAAAACAGGGCTCTCCTACAATGAGCAGTTCTTC.